The source of this T cell receptor (beta chain) is a study of cytomegalovirus exposure and HLA in healthy donors. The sample holds a few counts of this clone. Primers: 60 Vbeta forward and 13 Jbeta reverse. Profiled with immunoSEQ multiplex PCR; TCRdb holds only in-frame clones, not every one. The sample contains about 82,000 clones, about 77% of which appear only once. The CDR3 runs 19 residues. Germline trimming cut 2 bases from V and 7 bases from J; bases unmatched to any gene: 17. Germline lookup yields CDR1 LGHNA and CDR2 YNFKEQ. The specimen sequenced was PBMCs. This sequence joins TRBV4-2 and TRBJ2-1; 10 positions agree with TRBD2. The sequence was obtained from a man between 45 and 60 years old in good health and CMV-seronegative. CDR3 coding DNA: TGTGCCAGCAGCCAAACACCCCAGCGGGGGGGGACTTCTATGAATGAGCAGTTCTTC. This codes for CASSQTPQRGGTSMNEQFF.